Below are 21 T cell receptor beta chains sequenced from a single sample in a study of OX40 agonist ivuxolimab in advanced cancers. The protocol was immunoSEQ multiplex PCR, while the TCRdb copy is restricted to in-frame clones and leaves out a portion. The sample consists of 70,000 to 90,000 clones, less than 90% of them appearing once. The specimen comprised CD4+ or CD8+ T cells sorted from blood, sampled in a trial of the OX40 agonist ivuxolimab. Receptors originate from an adult with an advanced solid tumor such as melanoma, head and neck, liver or kidney cancer.

The V call is TRBV9, the J call TRBJ2-1; 7 bases match TRBD2. The trim removed 0 bases at V and 6 bases at J, leaving 15 bases unmatched. The CDR3 runs to 18 residues. Germline lookup yields CDR1 SGDLS and CDR2 YYNGEE. The CDR3 here is CASSVGLAGQGLFNEQFF. The CDR3 DNA follows: TGTGCCAGCAGCGTAGGGTTGGCAGGGCAGGGACTATTCAATGAGCAGTTCTTC.

The J gene is TRBJ1-2, the V gene TRBV30, with a possible D match to TRBD1 (6 bases). The CDR3 extends over 18 amino acids. The germline V and J ends were trimmed by 1 base and 0 bases, with 21 bases remaining between them. Germline lookup yields CDR1 GTSNPN and CDR2 SVGIG (reference sequence). The CDR3 region is CAWSGYSGGRGANYGYTF. As DNA, the CDR3 is TGTGCCTGGAGTGGGTATTCGGGGGGCAGGGGAGCTAACTATGGCTACACCTTC.

This chain connects TRBV11-2 to TRBJ1-1, with D uncertain. The CDR3 is 17 amino acids. CDR1 SGHAT and CDR2 FQNNGV come from the germline V gene. With 0 bases removed from V and 0 bases from J, the gap between germline ends came to 14 bases. The CDR3 reads CASSLDLGVGMNTEAFF. The CDR3 DNA follows: TGTGCCAGCAGCTTAGATCTAGGCGTGGGGATGAACACTGAAGCTTTCTTT.

This clone was recorded once. The J gene is TRBJ1-5, the V gene TRBV6-1; the D is unclear. The CDR3 totals 16 residues. In germline, CDR1 is MNHNS, CDR2 SASEGT. Trimming took off 2 bases at V and 0 bases at J, with 11 bases between the two ends. The CDR3 is CASSEPADYSNQPQHF. In nucleotides, the CDR3 is TGTGCCAGCAGTGAACCGGCAGATTATAGCAATCAGCCCCAGCATTTT.

The chain uses TRBV14 and TRBJ2-7; 10 positions agree with TRBD2. The CDR3 is 16 amino acids. Germline CDR1 is SGHDN and CDR2 is FVKESK. Trimming cost V 4 bases and J 0 bases; bases outside gene matches: 6. The CDR3 DNA sequence: TGTGCCAGCAGCCCGGGACTAGCGAAGAACTCCTACGAGCAGTACTTC. Its protein is CASSPGLAKNSYEQYF.

This chain uses TRBV27 with TRBJ1-4; D might be TRBD1 (6 bases). V gave up 2 bases and J gave up 1 base, with 8 bases separating them. The CDR3 has 15 amino acids. Germline V gives CDR1 MNHEY, CDR2 SMNVEV (reference sequence). The chain's CDR3 is CASSLKGETNEKLFF. For the CDR3, the DNA is TGTGCCAGCAGTTTAAAGGGGGAAACTAATGAAAAACTGTTTTTT.

This chain connects TRBV28 to TRBJ2-7; 7 nucleotides line up with TRBD2. This CDR3 region has 17 residues. Trimming at V came to 8 bases and at J to 3 bases, leaving 19 bases not matched to a gene. Germline CDR1 MDHEN, CDR2 SYDVKM. Here the CDR3 reads CASQGSLARIAFYEQYF. The CDR3 region has the DNA TGTGCCAGCCAGGGATCACTAGCGCGAATCGCGTTCTACGAGCAGTACTTC.

The V and J genes are TRBV10-1 and TRBJ2-7; the D gene could be TRBD1 or TRBD2 (6 bases each). The CDR3 consists of 13 residues. Germline V CDR1 and CDR2: WNHNN, SYGVQD (reference sequence). Trimming removed 4 bases from V and 3 bases from J, with 10 bases in between. The CDR3 loop is CASSAGAHYEQYF. The CDR3 DNA sequence: TGCGCCAGCAGTGCGGGGGCTCACTACGAGCAGTACTTC.

The rearrangement joins TRBV5-8 to TRBJ1-4; no clear D gene. The CDR3 runs 13 residues. Between the trimmed V and J ends, which lost 1 base and 6 bases, there was a span of 7 bases. The germline gives CDR1 SGHTS, CDR2 YDEGEE. In nucleotides, the CDR3 is TGTGCCAGCAGCTTGTCCCACGATGAAAAACTGTTTTTT. Its translation: CASSLSHDEKLFF.

This clone was counted between two and nine times. The chain links TRBV27 to TRBJ2-7, with 11 bases fitting TRBD1. The CDR3 totals 13 residues. Germline CDR1 reads MNHEY; CDR2 reads SMNVEV (reference sequence). The V gene end was trimmed by 6 bases and the J gene end by 6 bases; junction bases not matched to a gene: 4. In DNA form, the CDR3 reads TGTGCCAGCAGGTGGACAGGGGGCTTCGAGCAGTACTTC. This gives the protein CASRWTGGFEQYF.

The chain links TRBV10-3 to TRBJ2-3; D perhaps matches TRBD2 (6 bases). CDR1 is ENHRY, CDR2 SYGVKD, per germline. The CDR3 contains 15 residues. V dropped 8 bases and J dropped 0 bases, with 15 bases sitting between them. Here the CDR3 DNA reads TGTGCCATCGGCCCTCTCGCGGGAAGCACAGATACGCAGTATTTT. Protein: CAIGPLAGSTDTQYF.

This clone is a singleton in its sample. This sequence joins TRBV2 and TRBJ2-5; D might be TRBD2 (6 bases). Per the germline V gene, CDR1 is SNHLY and CDR2 is FYNNEI. This CDR3 is 16 amino acids long. Trimming left V 5 bases short and J 5 bases short, with 21 bases between. The CDR3 DNA is TGTGCCAGCAGTACCCGCCCTCCTAGCGAAGGGGAGACCCAGTACTTC. Translated: CASSTRPPSEGETQYF.

This clone was detected only once. This chain connects TRBV2 to TRBJ1-4, with D unresolved. The CDR3 has 15 residues. Germline lookup yields CDR1 SNHLY and CDR2 FYNNEI. Trimming took off 3 bases at V and 7 bases at J, with 15 bases between the two ends. The CDR3 protein is CASSDRSPRFEKLFF. In nucleotides, the CDR3 is TGTGCCAGCAGTGATAGGTCCCCTCGATTTGAAAAACTGTTTTTT.

The gene calls are TRBV7-8 and TRBJ2-2, with unresolved D. Germline V gene data show CDR1 as SGHVS and CDR2 as FQNEAQ. V was clipped by 1 base and J by 0 bases, with 9 bases between them. This CDR3 region has 16 residues. For the CDR3, the DNA is TGTGCCAGCAGCTTAGTTGGTGGGCCGAACACCGGGGAGCTGTTTTTT. It translates to CASSLVGGPNTGELFF. Looking up the rest from reference TRBV7-8 and TRBJ2-2 gives the full variable domain: GAGVSQSPRYKVAKRGQDVALRCDPISGHVSLFWYQQALGQGPEFLTYFQNEAQLDKSGLPSDRFFAERPEGSVSTLKIQRTQQEDSAVYLCASSLVGGPNTGELFFGEGSRLTVL.

The chain has TRBV7-8 and TRBJ1-2; a possible D gene is TRBD1 (5 bases). This CDR3 has 15 residues. Trimming left V 5 bases short and J 7 bases short, with 20 bases between. CDR1 SGHVS and CDR2 FQNEAQ come from the germline V gene. CDR3 region: CASSVVQGGGSGYTF. CDR3 nucleotides: TGTGCCAGCAGCGTAGTCCAGGGTGGAGGGAGTGGCTACACCTTC.

This rearrangement joins TRBV5-1 to TRBJ1-4; 7 bases are a match to TRBD1. The CDR3 contains 16 residues. CDR1 SGHRS and CDR2 YFSETQ come from the germline V gene. The V gene end was trimmed by 4 bases and the J gene end by 8 bases; junction bases not matched to a gene: 14. This CDR3 is CASSPESGGWQEKLFF. The CDR3 region has the DNA TGCGCCAGCAGCCCAGAGTCAGGGGGGTGGCAGGAAAAACTGTTTTTT.

This clone was found a few times. The J gene is TRBJ1-5, the V gene TRBV29-1; D perhaps matches TRBD1 (5 bases). Trimming removed 6 bases at V and 0 bases at J, with 12 bases between. The CDR3 length is 14 residues. CDR1 is SQVTM, CDR2 ANQGSEA, per germline. CDR3: CSVQEDDSNQPQHF. In DNA, the CDR3 is TGCAGCGTACAGGAGGATGATAGCAATCAGCCCCAGCATTTT. Full variable domain (rest looked up from reference TRBV29-1 and TRBJ1-5): SAVISQKPSRDICQRGTSLTIQCQVDSQVTMMFWYRQQPGQSLTLIATANQGSEATYESGFVIDKFPISRPNLTFSTLTVSNMSPEDSSIYLCSVQEDDSNQPQHFGDGTRLSIL.

V usage is TRBV5-1 and J usage is TRBJ1-4, with D possibly matching TRBD1 (6 bases). Germline values: CDR1 SGHRS, CDR2 YFSETQ. This CDR3 has 17 residues. V was shortened by 4 bases and J by 2 bases, with 18 bases between the two germline ends. The CDR3: CASSATGSWGTNEKLFF. The CDR3 bases are TGCGCCAGCAGCGCTACAGGGTCCTGGGGCACTAATGAAAAACTGTTTTTT.

This rearrangement joins TRBV10-3 to TRBJ2-7, with TRBD2 matching over 13 bases. The germline gives CDR1 ENHRY, CDR2 SYGVKD. The CDR3 has 16 amino acids. V lost 10 bases, J lost 0 bases, and 9 bases stayed unmatched. CDR3 region: CARSGTSGMGSYEQYF. The DNA of the CDR3 is TGTGCCAGATCCGGGACTAGCGGGATGGGCTCCTACGAGCAGTACTTC.

This chain uses TRBV2 with TRBJ1-2; 7 positions match TRBD1. The CDR3 runs to 12 residues. Trimming took 3 bases from V and 6 from J; bases not matched to a gene: 1. CDR1 is SNHLY and CDR2 is FYNNEI in the germline V gene. The CDR3: CASSDRGNGYTF. In DNA form, the CDR3 reads TGTGCCAGCAGTGACAGGGGGAATGGCTACACCTTC.

The chain has TRBV9 and TRBJ1-1; D gene unclear. CDR1 and CDR2 (germline): SGDLS, YYNGEE. The CDR3 loop spans 12 amino acids. Trimming shortened V by 3 bases and J by 2 bases, and 5 bases separated the two germline ends. CDR3 protein: CASSGSNTEAFF. The CDR3 DNA reads TGTGCCAGCAGCGGGTCTAACACTGAAGCTTTCTTT.